These 18 T cell receptor beta chains originate from one sample sequenced in a study of blood T cell repertoires in COVID-19. This table comes from immunoSEQ multiplex PCR, and its TCRdb copy is limited to in-frame clones, with some not included. The sample has 360,000 or so clones, around four fifths seen once. The sample taken for sequencing was PBMCs or T cells enriched from blood (not recorded which). The source is a woman aged 45-60 years who had recovered from COVID-19.

The J gene is TRBJ1-2, the V gene TRBV7-9; D ambiguous. CDR3 length: 13 residues. The V end lost 6 bases, the J end lost 3 bases, and 11 bases lay between the germline ends. Germline V gene sequence: CDR1 SEHNR, CDR2 FQNEAQ (reference sequence). CDR3 region: CASREGEHYGYTF. Written as DNA, the CDR3 is TGTGCCAGCAGAGAGGGAGAACACTATGGCTACACCTTC.

This clone was counted between two and nine times. The chain employs TRBV7-9 and TRBJ2-1; possible D gene TRBD1, 6 bases. The germline gives CDR1 SEHNR, CDR2 FQNEAQ (reference sequence). The V and J ends lost 6 bases and 8 bases respectively, with 20 bases between them. The CDR3 spans 15 residues. The CDR3 here is CASSLVQTGTDEQFF. The CDR3 DNA follows: TGTGCCAGCAGTCTTGTACAAACAGGGACGGATGAGCAGTTCTTC.

This chain uses TRBV19 with TRBJ1-2; D is undetermined. The ends were cut back, 4 bases at V and 4 bases at J, with 13 bases in the middle. Germline V lookup: CDR1 LNHDA, CDR2 SQIVND (reference sequence). The CDR3 length is 14 residues. CDR3 sequence: CASSTRREGYGYTF. CDR3 coding DNA: TGTGCCAGTAGTACCCGACGGGAGGGCTATGGCTACACCTTC.

The rearrangement joins TRBV7-8 to TRBJ2-7; D might be TRBD2 (7 bases). CDR1 is SGHVS, CDR2 FQNEAQ, per germline. Trimming stripped 5 bases from V and 2 bases from J, with 19 bases between. The CDR3 spans 16 residues. CDR3 loop: CASSRGSGGDPYEQYF. The CDR3 coding sequence is TGTGCCAGCAGCCGCGGGTCGGGGGGCGATCCCTACGAGCAGTACTTC.

The rearrangement joins TRBV20-1 to TRBJ2-7, with D hard to call. The CDR3 consists of 11 residues. V was cut by 4 bases and J by 2 bases, with 6 bases left in between. Per germline, CDR1 DFQATT and CDR2 SNEGSKA (reference sequence). CDR3: CSAKATYEQYF. The CDR3 DNA sequence: TGCAGTGCTAAAGCCACCTACGAGCAGTACTTC.

The chain combines TRBV18 with TRBJ1-2, with D maybe TRBD1 (6 bases). Germline V CDR1 and CDR2: KGHSH, LQKENI. The germline V and J ends were trimmed by 4 bases and 6 bases, with 6 bases remaining between them. CDR3 size: 11 residues. In nucleotides, the CDR3 is TGTGCCAGCTCACAGGGGGATGGCTACACCTTC. It specifies CASSQGDGYTF.

This clone was found once. The rearrangement joins TRBV30 to TRBJ1-1, with TRBD1 matching 7 bases. This CDR3 has 16 residues. The germline V gene has CDR1 GTSNPN and CDR2 SVGIG (reference sequence). J lost 3 bases, V lost 0 bases, and 10 bases had no gene match. In nucleotides, the CDR3 is TGTGCCTGGAGTGTACGGGGACAGCCGCTTCACACTGAAGCTTTCTTT. It codes for CAWSVRGQPLHTEAFF.

The chain joins TRBV7-9 to TRBJ1-1; D not resolved. Germline assignment: CDR1 SEHNR and CDR2 FQNEAQ (reference sequence). The CDR3 consists of 13 residues. The V end was cut by 4 bases, the J end by 6 bases, with 12 bases between. The CDR3 is CASSSFPIPEAFF. The CDR3 coding sequence is TGTGCCAGCAGCTCCTTCCCTATTCCTGAAGCTTTCTTT.

The chain uses TRBV30 and TRBJ1-1; D is undetermined. In germline, CDR1 is GTSNPN, CDR2 SVGIG (reference sequence). The CDR3 extends over 11 amino acids. Trimming left V 4 bases short and J 4 bases short, with 7 bases between. DNA of the CDR3: TGTGCCTGGAACTTCGGCACTGAAGCTTTCTTT. Amino acid sequence: CAWNFGTEAFF.

The chain is built from TRBV2 and TRBJ2-7; D possibly corresponds to TRBD2 (5 bases). With 6 bases removed from V and 0 bases from J, the gap between germline ends came to 15 bases. Looked up from germline, CDR1 is SNHLY and CDR2 is FYNNEI. CDR3 length: 15 amino acids. The CDR3 DNA sequence: TGTGCCAGCAGCGACCCGAGCGGAAGCTCCTACGAGCAGTACTTC. It yields the protein CASSDPSGSSYEQYF.

V gene TRBV4-3 combines with J gene TRBJ2-1, with D possibly being TRBD2 (5 bases). With 1 base removed from V and 0 bases from J, the gap between germline ends came to 10 bases. CDR1 is LGHNA and CDR2 is YSLEER in the germline V gene. This CDR3 has 16 amino acids. DNA for the CDR3: TGCGCCAGCAGCCAAGCCCAGCGGATCTCCTACAATGAGCAGTTCTTC. It translates to CASSQAQRISYNEQFF.

The rearrangement links TRBV7-9 to TRBJ2-3; a weak D match, TRBD2 (6 bases). This CDR3 contains 17 residues. Germline V gene data show CDR1 as SEHNR and CDR2 as FQNEAQ (reference sequence). Trimming stripped 5 bases from V and 2 bases from J, with 20 bases between. The DNA of the CDR3 is TGTGCCAGCAGCCCCTTACGGCAGGAGGGTTCCACAGATACGCAGTATTTT. Translation: CASSPLRQEGSTDTQYF.

The chain combines TRBV5-6 with TRBJ2-7, with TRBD1 matching over 9 bases. J was trimmed by 7 bases and V by 2 bases; bases with no gene match: 10. CDR1 is SGHDT and CDR2 is YYEEEE in the germline V gene. This CDR3 region has 15 residues. As DNA, the CDR3 is TGTGCCAGCAGCTTTCGCGGGACAGGGTATGGGGAGCAGTACTTC. Translation gives CASSFRGTGYGEQYF.

V usage is TRBV11-3 and J usage is TRBJ2-1, with D possibly TRBD1 on 6 matching bases. This CDR3 region has 16 residues. Germline CDR1 SGHNT, CDR2 YENEEA. V lost 6 bases and J 0 bases, leaving 15 bases between the germline ends. The CDR3 sequence is CASSLWGTRSYNEQFF. The CDR3 DNA is TGTGCCAGCAGTTTATGGGGGACACGCTCCTACAATGAGCAGTTCTTC.

This clone was picked up one time. The chain employs TRBV29-1 and TRBJ1-5; 9 bases agree with TRBD1. V shed 4 bases and J 5 bases; nucleotides not matched to a gene: 3. The CDR3 totals 13 residues. Germline CDR1 SQVTM, CDR2 ANQGSEA. The CDR3 spells CSVVQGADQPQHF. As DNA, the CDR3 is TGCAGCGTTGTACAGGGGGCTGATCAGCCCCAGCATTTT.

The chain links TRBV10-3 to TRBJ2-2; TRBD2 matches at 10 bases. The CDR3 totals 14 residues. CDR1 ENHRY and CDR2 SYGVKD come from the germline V gene. J lost 4 bases, V lost 11 bases, and 7 bases had no gene match. Here the CDR3 DNA reads TGTGCCGCCAGCGGGGGGGCCGGCACCGGGGAGCTGTTTTTT. Translation: CAASGGAGTGELFF.

V usage is TRBV14 and J usage is TRBJ1-1; no reliable D call. V gave up 1 base and J gave up 4 bases, with 13 bases separating them. From germline, CDR1 is SGHDN and CDR2 FVKESK. The CDR3 has 15 amino acids. CDR3 residues: CASSQGREWFTEAFF. CDR3 sequence (DNA): TGTGCCAGCAGCCAAGGCCGAGAGTGGTTCACTGAAGCTTTCTTT.

The chain joins TRBV21-1 to TRBJ1-4. TRBV21-1 is noted as a pseudogene. The CDR3 has 19 residues. The CDR3 loop reads CASSEMVRGGGTWSEKLFF. Here the CDR3 DNA reads TGTGCCAGCAGCGAAATGGTTCGCGGGGGGGGGACTTGGAGCGAAAAACTGTTTTTT.